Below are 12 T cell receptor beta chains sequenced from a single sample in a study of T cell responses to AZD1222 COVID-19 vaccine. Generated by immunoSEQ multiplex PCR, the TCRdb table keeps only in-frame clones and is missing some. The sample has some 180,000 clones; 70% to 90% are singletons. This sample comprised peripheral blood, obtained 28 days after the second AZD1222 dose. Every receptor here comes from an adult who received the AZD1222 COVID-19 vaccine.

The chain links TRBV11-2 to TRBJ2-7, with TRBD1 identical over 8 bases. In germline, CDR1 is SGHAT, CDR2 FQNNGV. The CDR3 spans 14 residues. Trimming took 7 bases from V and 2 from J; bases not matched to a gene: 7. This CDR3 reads CASTSGTGPYEQYF. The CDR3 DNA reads TGTGCCAGCACTTCCGGGACAGGCCCCTACGAGCAGTACTTC.

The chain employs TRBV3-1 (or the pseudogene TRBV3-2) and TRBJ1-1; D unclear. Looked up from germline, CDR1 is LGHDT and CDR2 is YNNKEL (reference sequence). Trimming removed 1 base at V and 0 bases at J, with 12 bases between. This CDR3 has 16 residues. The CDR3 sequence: CASSQVQSDLNTEAFF. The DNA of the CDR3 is TGTGCCAGCAGCCAAGTTCAATCGGACCTGAACACTGAAGCTTTCTTT.

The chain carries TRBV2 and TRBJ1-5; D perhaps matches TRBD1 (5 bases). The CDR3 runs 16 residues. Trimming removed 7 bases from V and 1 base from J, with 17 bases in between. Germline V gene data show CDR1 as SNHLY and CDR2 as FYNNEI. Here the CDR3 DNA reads TGTGCCAGCAATCTCCTGGGACGAGGGAGCAATCAGCCCCAGCATTTT. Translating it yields CASNLLGRGSNQPQHF. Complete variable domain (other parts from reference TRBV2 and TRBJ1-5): EPEVTQTPSHQVTQMGQEVILRCVPISNHLYFYWYRQILGQKVEFLVSFYNNEISEKSEIFDDQFSVERPDGSNFTLKIRSTKLEDSAMYFCASNLLGRGSNQPQHFGDGTRLSIL.

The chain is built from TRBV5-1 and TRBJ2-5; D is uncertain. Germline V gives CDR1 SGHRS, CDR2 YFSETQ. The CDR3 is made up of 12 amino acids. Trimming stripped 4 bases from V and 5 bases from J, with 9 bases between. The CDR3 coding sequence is TGCGCCAGCAGCGCCCTCAGGGAGACCCAGTACTTC. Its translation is CASSALRETQYF.

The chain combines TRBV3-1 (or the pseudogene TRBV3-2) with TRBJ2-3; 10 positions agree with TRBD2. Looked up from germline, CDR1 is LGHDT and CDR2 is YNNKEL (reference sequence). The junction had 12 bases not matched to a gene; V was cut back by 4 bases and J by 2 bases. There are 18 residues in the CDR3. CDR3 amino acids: CASSPRFFSGGYTDTQYF. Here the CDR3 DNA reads TGTGCCAGCAGCCCCCGATTCTTTAGCGGGGGGTACACAGATACGCAGTATTTT.

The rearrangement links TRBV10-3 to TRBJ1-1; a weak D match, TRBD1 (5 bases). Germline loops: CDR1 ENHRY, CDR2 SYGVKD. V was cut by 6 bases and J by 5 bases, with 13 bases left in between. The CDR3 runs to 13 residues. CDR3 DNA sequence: TGTGCCATCAGCCTGGGGGTAGAGACTGAAGCTTTCTTT. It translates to CAISLGVETEAFF.

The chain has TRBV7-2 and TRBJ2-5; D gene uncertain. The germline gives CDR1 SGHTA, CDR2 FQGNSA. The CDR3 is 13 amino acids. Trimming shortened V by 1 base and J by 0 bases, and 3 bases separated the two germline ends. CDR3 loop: CASSLEYQETQYF. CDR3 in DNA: TGTGCCAGCAGCTTAGAGTACCAAGAGACCCAGTACTTC. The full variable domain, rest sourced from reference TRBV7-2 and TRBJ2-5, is GAGVSQSPSNKVTEKGKDVELRCDPISGHTALYWYRQSLGQGLEFLIYFQGNSAPDKSGLPSDRFSAERTGGSVSTLTIQRTQQEDSAVYLCASSLEYQETQYFGPGTRLLVL.

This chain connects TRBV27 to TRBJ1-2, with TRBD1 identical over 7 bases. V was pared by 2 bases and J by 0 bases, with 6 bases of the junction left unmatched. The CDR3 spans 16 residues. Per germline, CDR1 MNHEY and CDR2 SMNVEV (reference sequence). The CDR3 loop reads CASSLHRGLTNYGYTF. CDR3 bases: TGTGCCAGCAGTTTACACAGGGGCCTCACTAACTATGGCTACACCTTC.

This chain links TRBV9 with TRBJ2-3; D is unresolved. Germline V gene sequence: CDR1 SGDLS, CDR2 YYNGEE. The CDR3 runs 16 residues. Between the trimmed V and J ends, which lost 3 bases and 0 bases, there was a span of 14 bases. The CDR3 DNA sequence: TGTGCCAGCAGCGAAACGGCAGCAGTTAGCACAGATACGCAGTATTTT. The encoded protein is CASSETAAVSTDTQYF.

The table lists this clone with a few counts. Written as DNA, the CDR3 is TGCGCCAGCAGCCGGACAGGGGCGCGAAACGAGCAGTACTTC. Translation: CASSRTGARNEQYF. The chain combines TRBV4-1 with TRBJ2-7; 9 bases line up with TRBD1. The germline V gene encodes CDR1 MGHRA and CDR2 YSYEKL. After removal of 4 bases from V and 5 bases from J, the junction contained 6 bases not matched to a gene. The CDR3 contains 14 residues.

The CDR3 spells CASSLQGGEQYF. Written as DNA, the CDR3 is TGTGCCAGCAGTTTACAGGGGGGGGAGCAGTACTTC. The chain couples TRBV6-5 to TRBJ2-7; a weak D match, TRBD1 (8 bases). Looked up from germline, CDR1 is MNHEY and CDR2 is SVGAGI. The germline V and J ends were trimmed by 4 bases and 7 bases, with 11 bases remaining between them. This CDR3 is 12 amino acids long.

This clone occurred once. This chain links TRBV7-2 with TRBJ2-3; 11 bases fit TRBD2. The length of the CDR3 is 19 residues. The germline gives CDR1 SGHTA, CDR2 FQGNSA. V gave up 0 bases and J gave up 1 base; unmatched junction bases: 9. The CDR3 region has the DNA TGTGCCAGCAGCTTAGCGCTCTTAGCGGGGGGGCCCCGCACAGATACGCAGTATTTT. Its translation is CASSLALLAGGPRTDTQYF.